One T cell receptor (beta chain) is described in this entry. This sample was included in a study of blood T cell repertoires in COVID-19. This CDR3 has 15 residues. Losses at the gene ends were 6 bases for V and 2 bases for J; bases not matched to a gene: 9. Germline values: CDR1 SNHLY, CDR2 FYNNEI. Sequenced by immunoSEQ multiplex PCR; TCRdb stores in-frame clones only, minus some. The sample records about 100,000 clones, more than 85% being singletons. The V call is TRBV2, the J call TRBJ2-7; 8 bases map to TRBD1. Sequencing was carried out using peripheral blood. The sequence came from a man aged 25-40 years in a cohort sampled during active COVID-19. The CDR3 is CASRIPGQDPYEQYF. The DNA for the CDR3 is TGTGCCAGCAGGATCCCGGGACAGGATCCCTACGAGCAGTACTTC.